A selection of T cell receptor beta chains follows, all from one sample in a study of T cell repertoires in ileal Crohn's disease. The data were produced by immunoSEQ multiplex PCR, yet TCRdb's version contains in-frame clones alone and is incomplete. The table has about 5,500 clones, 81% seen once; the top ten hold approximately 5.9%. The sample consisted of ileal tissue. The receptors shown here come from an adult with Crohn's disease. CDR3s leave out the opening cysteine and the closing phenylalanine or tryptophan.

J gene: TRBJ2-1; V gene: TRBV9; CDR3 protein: ASSDGASNYEQF
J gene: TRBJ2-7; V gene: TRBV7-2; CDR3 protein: ASSAGLAGYEQY
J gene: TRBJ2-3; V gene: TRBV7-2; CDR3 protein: ASSSTGTSGGVTDTQY
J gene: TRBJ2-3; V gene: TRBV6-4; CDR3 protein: ASSDSSGGADTQY
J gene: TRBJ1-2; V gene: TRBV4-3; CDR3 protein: ASSQVTSAVTGDGYT
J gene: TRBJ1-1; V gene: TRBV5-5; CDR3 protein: ASSLEGPTEAF
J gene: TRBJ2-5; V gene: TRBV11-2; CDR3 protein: ASSLGISGGNQETQY
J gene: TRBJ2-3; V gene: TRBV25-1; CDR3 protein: ASSGGRLLTDTQY
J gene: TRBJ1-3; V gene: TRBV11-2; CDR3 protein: ASSLVAGSLSGNTIY
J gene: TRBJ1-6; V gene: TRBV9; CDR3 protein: ASSVGGGAPLH